This TCR beta chain was obtained from a study of identifying expanded T cells in peripheral blood. TCRdb's table, derived via immunoSEQ multiplex PCR, lists solely in-frame clones and lacks some. The table has about 90,000 clones, 86% seen once; the top ten hold around 6%. The CDR3 contains 15 residues. Looked up from germline, CDR1 is LGHNA and CDR2 is YSLEER. V dropped 1 base and J dropped 3 bases, with 10 bases sitting between them. The receptor's source is a person between 18 and 70 years old in good health. This chain joins TRBV4-3 and TRBJ1-3, with D perhaps matching TRBD1 (5 bases). The sequencing sample was made of blood. The CDR3 loop reads CASSQVQGFGNTIYF. The CDR3 DNA follows: TGCGCCAGCAGCCAAGTTCAGGGTTTTGGAAACACCATATATTTT.